This entry concerns a single TCR beta chain. The target antigen is unknown. The data were produced by immunoSEQ multiplex PCR, yet TCRdb's version contains in-frame clones alone and is incomplete. This sample has around 230,000 clones, with approximately 84% found just once. Germline CDR1 reads SGDLS; CDR2 reads YYNGEE. Trimming removed 2 bases from V and 5 bases from J, with 12 bases in between. The CDR3 is 14 residues long. This sample was included in a study of cytomegalovirus exposure and HLA in healthy donors. Points from the study as a whole: High sensitivity and specificity were reportedly achieved when the classifier diagnosed cytomegalovirus status. Specificity for CMV antigens was confirmed in vitro for a few of the CMV-associated chains.

V usage is TRBV9 and J usage is TRBJ2-3; D is perhaps TRBD2 (5 bases). This receptor was taken from a woman in her 30s in good health and CMV-seropositive. Sequencing was done on a sample of PBMCs. For the CDR3, the DNA is TGTGCCAGCAGCGTGGGGAGCTACGGAGATACGCAGTATTTT. This translates into CASSVGSYGDTQYF.